These 32 T cell receptor beta chains originate from one sample sequenced in a study of T cell repertoires and HLA-DP antigens. Their specific antigens are unknown. Here immunoSEQ multiplex PCR was the method, and the copy in TCRdb shows in-frame clones only, minus some. The table has about 73,000 clones, roughly 78% seen once. Sequencing was performed on CD4+ T cells from PBMCs. The receptor set was obtained from a man between 60 and 75 years old in good health and CMV-seronegative.

This chain uses TRBV4-2 with TRBJ1-2; TRBD1 matches at 7 bases. In germline, CDR1 is LGHNA, CDR2 YNFKEQ. V shed 1 base and J 5 bases; nucleotides not matched to a gene: 7. The CDR3 spans 15 residues. CDR3 bases: TGTGCCAGCAGCCAAGGCAGGGGGGGCCCGTATGGCTACACCTTC. It encodes CASSQGRGGPYGYTF.

V is TRBV19 and J is TRBJ2-1, with D perhaps TRBD1 or TRBD2 (5 bases each). The CDR3 sequence is 13 residues long. Germline V lookup: CDR1 LNHDA, CDR2 SQIVND (reference sequence). V lost 2 bases and J 6 bases, leaving 8 bases between the germline ends. CDR3 nucleotide sequence: TGTGCCAGTAGTATATGGGGGACCAATGAGCAGTTCTTC. Protein sequence: CASSIWGTNEQFF.

The V gene is TRBV14, the J gene TRBJ2-6, with D perhaps TRBD1 or TRBD2 (5 bases each). V was shortened by 2 bases and J by 4 bases, with 12 bases between the two germline ends. Germline V gene data show CDR1 as SGHDN and CDR2 as FVKESK. The CDR3 length is 16 residues. The CDR3 nucleotides are TGTGCCAGCAGCCAACTTCTAGGGGACGGGGCCAACGTCCTGACTTTC. This translates into CASSQLLGDGANVLTF.

The CDR3 sequence: CASSDMGNSNQPQHF. DNA for the CDR3: TGTGCCAGCAGTGATATGGGGAATAGCAATCAGCCCCAGCATTTT. The chain employs TRBV2 and TRBJ1-5, with D unclear. Germline CDR1 and CDR2: SNHLY and FYNNEI. V was shortened by 3 bases and J by 0 bases, with 9 bases between the two germline ends. CDR3 length equals 15 residues.

This clone occurred many times. The chain couples TRBV7-9 to TRBJ1-2; no firm D call. Germline values: CDR1 SEHNR, CDR2 FQNEAQ (reference sequence). This CDR3 has 13 residues. With 2 bases removed from V and 2 bases from J, the gap between germline ends came to 6 bases. Written as DNA, the CDR3 is TGTGCCAGCAGCTTACTCAGAAACTATGGCTACACCTTC. Amino acids: CASSLLRNYGYTF.

DNA of the CDR3: TGTGCCAGTAGTATCTTACTAGGTGGAACAGATACGCAGTATTTT. The encoded protein is CASSILLGGTDTQYF. The chain is built from TRBV19 and TRBJ2-3; TRBD2 is a possible D gene (5 bases). V was clipped by 3 bases and J by 3 bases, with 13 bases between them. The germline V gene encodes CDR1 LNHDA and CDR2 SQIVND (reference sequence). There are 15 residues in the CDR3.

This chain uses TRBV7-9 with TRBJ2-2; the D is unclear. Germline values: CDR1 SEHNR, CDR2 FQNEAQ (reference sequence). The CDR3 extends over 15 amino acids. The V end was cut by 8 bases, the J end by 0 bases, with 13 bases between. This CDR3 is CASRRWTANTGELFF. The CDR3 nucleotides are TGTGCCAGCCGTCGTTGGACGGCGAACACCGGGGAGCTGTTTTTT. The full variable domain, with the rest looked up from reference TRBV7-9 and TRBJ2-2, is DTGVSQNPRHKITKRGQNVTFRCDPISEHNRLYWYRQTLGQGPEFLTYFQNEAQLEKSRLLSDRFSAERPKGSFSTLEIQRTEQGDSAMYLCASRRWTANTGELFFGEGSRLTVL.

Here the CDR3 DNA reads TGCAGCGTTGAGGTTCTCAGTAGGAATGAGCAGTTCTTC. Translation: CSVEVLSRNEQFF. This chain connects TRBV29-1 to TRBJ2-1; no definite D call. From germline, CDR1 is SQVTM and CDR2 ANQGSEA. The V gene lost 3 bases and the J gene lost 7 bases, with 13 bases spanning the gap. The CDR3 loop spans 13 amino acids.

This clone was picked up one time. V usage is TRBV4-1 and J usage is TRBJ2-3; D might be TRBD2 (6 bases). CDR3 length: 15 amino acids. The ends were cut back, 0 bases at V and 6 bases at J, with 13 bases in the middle. The V gene's germline CDR1 is MGHRA and CDR2 YSYEKL. CDR3 sequence reads: CASSQEWGEADTQYF. The CDR3 DNA follows: TGCGCCAGCAGCCAAGAGTGGGGGGAGGCCGATACGCAGTATTTT.

V usage is TRBV6-5 and J usage is TRBJ1-6; D not certain. The CDR3 runs 15 residues. CDR1 is MNHEY, CDR2 SVGAGI, per germline. Trimming shortened V by 0 bases and J by 5 bases, and 8 bases separated the two germline ends. CDR3 in amino acids: CASSYSTPDNSPLHF. The CDR3 DNA reads TGTGCCAGCAGTTACTCGACACCAGATAATTCACCCCTCCACTTT.

This chain joins TRBV11-3 and TRBJ2-3, with 9 nucleotides matching TRBD2. Germline V CDR1 and CDR2: SGHNT, YENEEA. This CDR3 comprises 16 residues. Germline trimming cut 1 base from V and 7 bases from J; bases unmatched to any gene: 9. The CDR3 sequence is CASSLVGGGAQNTQYF. The CDR3 DNA reads TGTGCCAGCAGCTTAGTAGGCGGGGGGGCTCAGAATACGCAGTATTTT.

The chain joins TRBV19 to TRBJ2-1, with 9 bases aligning to TRBD2. This CDR3 region has 14 residues. The trim removed 4 bases at V and 4 bases at J, leaving 2 bases unmatched. CDR1 LNHDA and CDR2 SQIVND come from the germline V gene (reference sequence). CDR3 sequence: CASSKREVYNEQFF. DNA for the CDR3: TGTGCCAGTAGTAAGCGGGAGGTTTACAATGAGCAGTTCTTC.

V gene TRBV6-6 combines with J gene TRBJ1-6; 8 bases agree with TRBD1. In germline, CDR1 is MNHNY, CDR2 SVGAGI (reference sequence). The CDR3 loop spans 13 amino acids. V lost 5 bases to trimming and J lost 8 bases; unmatched junction nucleotides: 2. Written as DNA, the CDR3 is TGTGCCAGCAGTCAGGGGGCGGATTCACCCCTCCACTTT. This encodes CASSQGADSPLHF.

The chain couples TRBV6-5 to TRBJ2-4; 7 nucleotides match TRBD1. The CDR3 contains 14 residues. V trimming: 6 bases; J trimming: 1 base; junction bases outside the gene matches: 3. The germline CDR1 and CDR2 sequences are MNHEY and SVGAGI. The CDR3 coding sequence is TGTGCCAGCAGGGACAGGCTTGCCAAAAACATTCAGTACTTC. Protein sequence: CASRDRLAKNIQYF.

This clone was observed a handful of times. The rearrangement joins TRBV4-1 to TRBJ2-5; 11 nucleotides match TRBD2. Germline V gene lookup returns CDR1 MGHRA and CDR2 YSYEKL. The CDR3 contains 16 residues. Losses at the gene ends were 4 bases for V and 3 bases for J; bases not matched to a gene: 7. CDR3 nucleotide sequence: TGCGCCAGCAGCCTAAACCCGGGACTAGCGGAAGAGACCCAGTACTTC. This gives the protein CASSLNPGLAEETQYF.

The genes are TRBV28 and TRBJ2-2; a possible D gene is TRBD1 (6 bases). CDR3 length: 15 amino acids. From germline, CDR1 is MDHEN and CDR2 SYDVKM. Trimming cost V 5 bases and J 4 bases, with 14 bases left between them. CDR3 sequence (DNA): TGTGCCAGCAGTAGACCAGACAGGCTCACCGGGGAGCTGTTTTTT. This codes for CASSRPDRLTGELFF. Supplemented by reference TRBV28 and TRBJ2-2, the full variable domain reads DVKVTQSSRYLVKRTGEKVFLECVQDMDHENMFWYRQDPGLGLRLIYFSYDVKMKEKGDIPEGYSVSREKKERFSLILESASTNQTSMYLCASSRPDRLTGELFFGEGSRLTVL.

J is TRBJ2-5 and V is TRBV11-3; D is perhaps TRBD1 (8 bases). The germline V and J ends were trimmed by 4 bases and 5 bases, with 23 bases remaining between them. Germline V gene sequence: CDR1 SGHNT, CDR2 YENEEA. CDR3 length: 17 amino acids. The CDR3: CASSYSDPTGGEETQYF. The CDR3 region has the DNA TGTGCCAGCAGCTATTCGGACCCCACAGGGGGGGAGGAGACCCAGTACTTC.

This clone was observed once. The V gene is TRBV18, the J gene TRBJ2-7, with TRBD1 matching over 8 bases. The V segment lost 6 bases and the J segment 2 bases; nucleotides outside the gene matches: 6. CDR3 length: 14 residues. Germline CDR1 and CDR2: KGHSH and LQKENI. The CDR3 sequence: CASSPGGGTYEQYV. The CDR3 coding sequence is TGTGCCAGCTCGCCAGGGGGCGGGACCTACGAGCAGTACGTC.

This sequence joins TRBV5-4 and TRBJ2-3, with 9 bases that match TRBD2. The CDR3 totals 17 residues. Germline CDR1 reads SGHNT; CDR2 reads YYREEE (reference sequence). V was clipped by 4 bases and J by 7 bases; unmatched bases: 16. CDR3 DNA sequence: TGTGCCAGCAGCCCCGAGGGTAGCGGGGGTGTCGGAAATACGCAGTATTTT. This codes for CASSPEGSGGVGNTQYF. Looking up the rest from reference TRBV5-4 and TRBJ2-3 gives the full variable domain: ETGVTQSPTHLIKTRGQQVTLRCSSQSGHNTVSWYQQALGQGPQFIFQYYREEENGRGNFPPRFSGLQFPNYSSELNVNALELDDSALYLCASSPEGSGGVGNTQYFGPGTRLTVL.

This clone was observed a few times. This chain links TRBV9 with TRBJ1-6; tentative D call: TRBD1 (6 bases). This CDR3 is built from 12 residues. In germline, CDR1 is SGDLS, CDR2 YYNGEE. Deletions cut 0 bases from V and 14 bases from J, with 9 bases between. In nucleotides, the CDR3 is TGTGCCAGCAGCGTAGCAGGGGAAACCCTCCACTTT. Translating gives CASSVAGETLHF.

V is TRBV7-2 and J is TRBJ1-1, with D possibly TRBD1 on 5 matching bases. The germline V gene encodes CDR1 SGHTA and CDR2 FQGNSA. The CDR3 spans 17 residues. V was clipped by 5 bases and J by 0 bases, with 19 bases between them. CDR3 in DNA: TGTGCCAGCAGCCGGGGGGGAGCCGCAACCATGAACACTGAAGCTTTCTTT. It is translated as CASSRGGAATMNTEAFF. The full variable domain, completed using reference TRBV7-2 and TRBJ1-1, is GAGVSQSPSNKVTEKGKDVELRCDPISGHTALYWYRQSLGQGLEFLIYFQGNSAPDKSGLPSDRFSAERTGGSVSTLTIQRTQQEDSAVYLCASSRGGAATMNTEAFFGQGTRLTVV.

The chain employs TRBV15 and TRBJ2-7, with no clear D. The CDR3 extends over 11 amino acids. Between the trimmed V and J ends, which lost 2 bases and 5 bases, there was a span of 4 bases. Germline lookup yields CDR1 LNHNV and CDR2 YYDKDF (reference sequence). CDR3 nucleotides: TGTGCCACCAGCAGACACCACGAGCAGTACTTC. The encoded protein is CATSRHHEQYF. Filled out from reference TRBV15 and TRBJ2-7, the complete variable domain reads DAMVIQNPRYQVTQFGKPVTLSCSQTLNHNVMYWYQQKSSQAPKLLFHYYDKDFNNEADTPDNFQSRRPNTSFCFLDIRSPGLGDTAMYLCATSRHHEQYFGPGTRLTVT.

This chain connects TRBV20-1 to TRBJ1-5; D gene ambiguous. In germline, CDR1 is DFQATT, CDR2 SNEGSKA (reference sequence). Trimming took 6 bases from V and 4 from J, leaving 7 bases between them. The CDR3 is made up of 11 amino acids. This CDR3 is CSAAVNQPQHF. As DNA, the CDR3 is TGCAGTGCCGCCGTAAATCAGCCCCAGCATTTT.

In this sample, this clone turned up once. The gene calls are TRBV18 and TRBJ1-5; tentative D call: TRBD1 (5 bases). V was shortened by 3 bases and J by 0 bases, with 12 bases between the two germline ends. The length of the CDR3 is 16 residues. The V gene's germline CDR1 is KGHSH and CDR2 LQKENI. This chain's CDR3 is CASSPVGGTSNQPQHF. The CDR3 nucleotides are TGTGCCAGCTCACCGGTGGGGGGTACTAGCAATCAGCCCCAGCATTTT.

This clone has a handful of counts. The chain couples TRBV7-8 to TRBJ2-5, with D perhaps being TRBD1 or TRBD2 (5 bases each). Trimming cost V 5 bases and J 5 bases, with 15 bases left between them. Looked up from germline, CDR1 is SGHVS and CDR2 is FQNEAQ. The CDR3 length is 14 residues. The CDR3 loop reads CASSPGTLMETQYF. CDR3 sequence (DNA): TGTGCCAGCAGCCCCGGGACCTTGATGGAGACCCAGTACTTC.

This clone was seen a single time. The chain couples TRBV19 to TRBJ1-2, with D possibly matching TRBD1 (6 bases). Germline-derived CDR1 and CDR2 are LNHDA and SQIVND (reference sequence). V shed 0 bases and J shed 2 bases, with 7 bases lying between them. This CDR3 is built from 14 residues. CDR3 coding DNA: TGTGCCAGTAGTATAGACGGACAGAACTATGGCTACACCTTC. It yields the protein CASSIDGQNYGYTF. The full variable domain, rest sourced from reference TRBV19 and TRBJ1-2, is DGGITQSPKYLFRKEGQNVTLSCEQNLNHDAMYWYRQDPGQGLRLIYYSQIVNDFQKGDIAEGYSVSREKKESFPLTVTSAQKNPTAFYLCASSIDGQNYGYTFGSGTRLTVV.

This clone came up once. V usage is TRBV2 and J usage is TRBJ1-1; 8 nucleotides agree with TRBD1. The trim removed 4 bases at V and 8 bases at J, leaving 3 bases unmatched. The germline gives CDR1 SNHLY, CDR2 FYNNEI. The CDR3 is 12 amino acids. The CDR3 DNA reads TGTGCCAGCAGTGGGACAGGGAACGAAGCTTTCTTT. Its protein product is CASSGTGNEAFF.

The CDR3 nucleotides read TGTGCCAGCAGCTTAGTTAGCGGGAGTGGGGCGGATGAGCAGTTCTTC. This encodes CASSLVSGSGADEQFF. The J gene is TRBJ2-1, the V gene TRBV7-8; 9 bases fit TRBD2. Germline CDR1 and CDR2: SGHVS and FQNEAQ. The CDR3 spans 16 residues. V lost 1 base to trimming and J lost 8 bases; unmatched junction nucleotides: 9.

This sequence joins TRBV5-1 and TRBJ1-4, with D unresolved. Per germline, CDR1 SGHRS and CDR2 YFSETQ. The CDR3 has 15 residues. V was trimmed by 3 bases and J by 5 bases, leaving 14 bases between them. The CDR3 nucleotides read TGCGCCAGCAGCTCTCGGACGGGCAGAAATGAAAAACTGTTTTTT. As protein: CASSSRTGRNEKLFF.

The V gene is TRBV9, the J gene TRBJ1-1; D is uncertain. Between the trimmed V and J ends, which lost 3 bases and 1 base, there was a span of 7 bases. This CDR3 has 13 residues. Germline V gene sequence: CDR1 SGDLS, CDR2 YYNGEE. The CDR3 spells CASSATSNTEAFF. The CDR3 nucleotides are TGTGCCAGCAGCGCTACATCGAACACTGAAGCTTTCTTT.

V and J are TRBV27 and TRBJ1-5; 9 bases align to TRBD1. Per germline, CDR1 MNHEY and CDR2 SMNVEV (reference sequence). V lost 6 bases to trimming and J lost 2 bases; unmatched junction nucleotides: 2. This CDR3 has 14 amino acids. In DNA form, the CDR3 reads TGTGCCAGCAGACGACAGGGGGGCAATCAGCCCCAGCATTTT. Protein sequence: CASRRQGGNQPQHF.

The V gene is TRBV7-9, the J gene TRBJ1-3; TRBD1 might be the D (5 bases). This CDR3 is built from 16 residues. Trimming shortened V by 1 base and J by 4 bases, and 14 bases separated the two germline ends. The germline V gene encodes CDR1 SEHNR and CDR2 FQNEAQ (reference sequence). The CDR3: CASSLGHTDTGNTIYF. As DNA, the CDR3 is TGTGCCAGCAGCTTAGGACACACGGACACAGGAAACACCATATATTTT.